The present T cell receptor (beta chain) was sequenced within a study of tumor-infiltrating lymphocytes in primary liver carcinoma. Concerning this clonotype itself: This may be a read error, as it is one base from a much larger clone. No conserved phenylalanine or tryptophan ends this CDR3, so it is likely a read error.

A constant-region primer primed TCR beta cDNA synthesis from about 490 ng of total RNA. Employing slightly modified ARM-PCR, three nested multiplex PCR rounds were run, and these gave rise to the TCR beta libraries. TRBV1-TRBV30 forward primers paired with a C-beta reverse primer were used in the first two PCR rounds, which ran approximately 10 cycles each. TCRdb itself ran the multiplex PCR reads through MiXCR, one entry per CDR3 protein. Of under 150,000 distinct CDR3 sequences in the sample, 65% to 75% are singletons; the top ten hold over 8%. Trimming removed 5 bases at V and 7 bases at J, with 20 bases between. Germline V gene sequence: CDR1 SEHNR, CDR2 FQNEAQ (reference sequence). CDR3 length: 15 amino acids. From unsorted bulk tissue weighing about 20-33 mg, DNA and RNA were co-extracted. Each participant had primary liver carcinoma, and surgical resection was the treatment.

The sample comprised tumor-adjacent normal liver tissue. This chain uses TRBV7-9 with TRBJ1-2; a weak D match, TRBD1 (5 bases). This sequence was found in a woman aged 60-70 years with primary liver carcinoma and hepatitis B virus infection. CDR3 DNA sequence: TGTGCCAGCAGCCGAGGGTCGGGACGGCACACTGGCTACACCTCC. Its protein product is CASSRGSGRHTGYTS.